This is a list of T cell receptor beta chains from one sample in a study of identical twins. TCRdb analysed the 5' RACE reads with MiXCR anew, one entry per CDR3 protein. Found here are roughly 150,000 distinct CDR3 sequences, under 4.5% of them singletons; the top ten hold 8% to 8.5%. The sequencing input was memory T cells sorted from blood. The receptor set was obtained from a man younger than 35 in good health. Each CDR3 is given with its conserved first and last residue. D genes are given only for firm matches. Size is stated for part of the rows, as once, few or many counts, or as a class when the clone is expanded.

- | TRBJ2-5 | - | TRBV5-1 | CASSSSASSGTQYF | TGCGCCAGCAGCTCGTCGGCCAGCTCCGGGACCCAGTACTTC
many | TRBJ2-7 | - | TRBV4-3 | CASSQGKGGHEQYF | TGCGCCAGCAGCCAAGGAAAGGGAGGCCACGAGCAGTACTTC
many | TRBJ2-3 | - | TRBV29-1 | CSVEARLSTDTQYF | TGCAGCGTTGAGGCGCGGCTTAGCACAGATACGCAGTATTTT
many | TRBJ2-7 | TRBD2 | TRBV20-1 | CSARDLRGYEQYF | TGCAGTGCTAGAGATTTGCGGGGGTACGAGCAGTACTTC
many | TRBJ1-5 | - | TRBV7-2 | CASSFKRDQQPQHF | TGTGCCAGCAGCTTCAAGAGGGATCAGCAGCCCCAGCATTTT
few | TRBJ2-3 | - | TRBV14 | CASSQPNTRADTQYF | TGTGCCAGCAGTCAACCGAATACCAGGGCAGATACGCAGTATTTT
many | TRBJ2-5 | - | TRBV5-1 | CASSVQGVIETQYF | TGCGCCAGCAGCGTACAAGGGGTTATCGAGACCCAGTACTTC
many | TRBJ2-2 | - | TRBV6-1 | CASKPGVNTGELFF | TGTGCCAGCAAACCAGGCGTGAACACCGGGGAGCTGTTTTTT
many | TRBJ2-6 | TRBD1 | TRBV5-1 | CASSLADRGSSGANVLTF | TGCGCCAGCAGCTTGGCCGACAGGGGGAGCTCTGGGGCCAACGTCCTGACTTTC
many | TRBJ2-7 | TRBD2 | TRBV12-3/TRBV12-4 | CASSLGLAGVEQYF | TGTGCCAGCAGCTTGGGACTAGCGGGAGTCGAGCAGTACTTC
many | TRBJ2-7 | - | TRBV5-1 | CASSLFGLDSYEQYF | TGCGCCAGCAGCTTGTTTGGGCTAGACTCCTACGAGCAGTACTTC
many | TRBJ1-5 | TRBD1 | TRBV6-1 | CASRQQGNSNQPQHF | TGTGCCAGCAGACAACAGGGGAATAGCAATCAGCCCCAGCATTTT
many | TRBJ2-3 | - | TRBV5-1 | CASSLRVHTDTQYF | TGCGCCAGCAGCTTGCGGGTCCACACAGATACGCAGTATTTT
many | TRBJ2-3 | TRBD1 | TRBV6-1 | CASSEHRGRGDTQYF | TGTGCCAGCAGCGAGCACAGGGGGCGCGGAGATACGCAGTATTTT
many | TRBJ2-3 | - | TRBV7-3 | CASSLSGNYRDTQYF | TGTGCCAGCAGCTTATCCGGGAATTACAGAGATACGCAGTATTTT
many | TRBJ2-3 | - | TRBV29-1 | CSVLPRGIQPSTDTQYF | TGCAGCGTACTTCCCCGGGGGATCCAACCTAGCACAGATACGCAGTATTTT
many | TRBJ2-6 | TRBD2 | TRBV6-2/TRBV6-3 | CASYERGAGGTGANVLTF | TGTGCCAGCTATGAAAGGGGAGCGGGAGGAACTGGGGCCAACGTCCTGACTTTC
few | TRBJ1-2 | - | TRBV12-3/TRBV12-4 | CAGFSNYGYTF | TGTGCCGGTTTCTCTAACTATGGCTACACCTTC
- | TRBJ1-4 | TRBD1 | TRBV6-1 | CASRQKRKTGEGEKLFF | TGTGCCAGCAGACAAAAACGCAAGACAGGGGAGGGGGAAAAACTGTTTTTT
many | TRBJ2-7 | TRBD2 | TRBV6-2/TRBV6-3 | CASSPGLAGGDEQYF | TGTGCCAGCAGCCCGGGACTAGCGGGAGGCGACGAGCAGTACTTC
few | TRBJ1-1 | - | TRBV23-1 | CASSQSLGFAFF | TGCGCCAGCAGTCAATCATTAGGGTTTGCTTTCTTT
many | TRBJ2-4 | TRBD1 | TRBV2 | CASRDPGQGRVLAKNIQYF | TGTGCCAGCAGAGATCCGGGACAGGGGCGAGTACTAGCCAAAAACATTCAGTACTTC
few | TRBJ2-5 | TRBD2 | TRBV3-1 | CASSRTSAQETQYF | TGTGCCAGCAGCCGGACTAGCGCGCAAGAGACCCAGTACTTC
- | TRBJ2-2 | - | TRBV5-6 | CASSSWTNLNTGELFF | TGTGCCAGCAGTTCTTGGACAAATCTTAACACCGGGGAGCTGTTTTTT